The clone carrying this T cell receptor (beta chain) was detected many times. Its specificity is not known. As to time point: patch test 2, 6 weeks after DPC sensitization. Indicated treatment: therapeutic diphenylcyclopropenone sensitization with weekly scalp DPC. Unique molecular identifiers were linked by the library to individual cDNA molecules. TCRdb fed the RACE reads into MiXCR, producing one record per CDR3 protein. The sample consists of about 82,000 distinct CDR3 sequences, more than 9% of them appearing once. These data belong to a study of human T cells and chemical hapten exposure. Study overall: Weekly administration of diphenylcyclopropenone to the scalp of patients continued throughout the roughly 26-week study. Overall study results and limits: Donors' alopecia may make their immune response differ from healthy people's.

CDR3 size: 15 residues. Trimming took off 5 bases at V and 5 bases at J, with 18 bases between the two ends. CDR1 is SEHNR and CDR2 is FQNEAQ in the germline V gene (reference sequence). This material consisted of whole blood, taken in connection with sensitization to the hapten diphenylcyclopropenone (DPC). The chain recombines TRBV7-9 with TRBJ2-5; D is possibly TRBD2 (6 bases). The source is a woman in her fifties or sixties with alopecia areata. Some clones in this sample may be carry-over from other donors' samples. The CDR3 coding sequence is TGTGCCAGCAGCCCTACTGGAGGGCCGGGTGAGACCCAGTACTTC. Residues: CASSPTGGPGETQYF.